What follows are 19 T cell receptor beta chains derived from one specimen sequenced in a study of Graves' ophthalmopathy and Graves' hyperthyroidism (dated by TCRdb to 2017 to 2018). The sample was run on an Illumina HiSeq 2000. TCR beta CDR3 regions were amplified from RNA transcripts for repertoire sequencing. HTBI primers and the Qiagen OneStep RT-PCR kit were used in a first-round RT-PCR, which was followed by a second-round multiplex PCR, size selection and purification. TCRdb reprocessed the public reads (quality trimming at Q25 with fastp, clone calling with MiXCR) and kept in-frame beta chains. Identical CDR3 protein sequences are pooled into one entry, listed with their most common genes and DNA. The sample records 650,000 to 900,000 distinct CDR3 sequences, roughly 41% of which are singletons. The ten biggest clones cover 40% to 45% of the sample. Input material: peripheral blood. These receptors all stem from an adult man with Graves' ophthalmopathy.

This clonotype was detected many times. The chain joins TRBV19 to TRBJ1-1; no reliable D call. Per the germline V gene, CDR1 is LNHDA and CDR2 is SQIVND (reference sequence). The CDR3 sequence is 14 residues long. The germline V and J ends were trimmed by 2 bases and 3 bases, with 10 bases remaining between them. The CDR3 loop is CASSIWGGDTEAFF. CDR3 coding DNA: TGTGCCAGTAGTATATGGGGTGGCGACACTGAAGCTTTCTTT.

This chain links TRBV10-3 with TRBJ2-2; D unresolved. Trimming pared 6 bases from V and 7 bases from J, leaving 9 bases between. The germline CDR1 and CDR2 sequences are ENHRY and SYGVKD. This CDR3 contains 12 residues. The CDR3 region is CAIRQDNGELFF. The CDR3 DNA follows: TGTGCCATCAGACAAGATAACGGGGAGCTGTTTTTT.

A word on this clonotype: A single base separates this from a much larger clone, so it may be a read error. This chain links TRBV20-1 with TRBJ1-1; D is possibly TRBD1 (5 bases). Trimming removed 5 bases from V and 1 base from J, with 8 bases in between. This CDR3 region has 12 residues. Per germline, CDR1 DFQATT and CDR2 SNEGSKA (reference sequence). DNA of the CDR3: TGCAGTGCTGAACAGGAGAACACTGAAGCTTTCTTT. Amino acids: CSAEQENTEAFF.

On this clonotype: The germline gene is not matched at one end of the junction; a read error may be the cause. The chain links TRBV24-1 to TRBJ2-3; D gene uncertain. CDR3 length: 11 amino acids. CDR1 is KGHDR and CDR2 is SFDVKD in the germline V gene. The CDR3 is CASSMRDTQYF. The CDR3 DNA is TGTGCCAGCAGTATGCGGGATACGCAGTATTTT.

The chain joins TRBV11-2 to TRBJ2-7; D is possibly TRBD1 (6 bases). The J call may be faulty, since TRBJ2-1 better matches the DNA end. This CDR3 comprises 14 residues. The germline gives CDR1 SGHAT, CDR2 FQNNGV. The CDR3 sequence: CASNRVPTHNEQFF. The DNA for the CDR3 is TGTGCCAGCAACAGGGTCCCGACCCACAATGAGCAGTTCTTC.

This clonotype was counted a single time. This chain's CDR3 is CASSRQVHEQYF. CDR3 DNA: TGTGCCAGCAGCCGTCAGGTCCACGAGCAGTACTTC. The J gene is TRBJ2-7, the V gene TRBV10-3; D unclear. Trimming stripped 10 bases from V and 5 bases from J, with 15 bases between. This CDR3 spans 12 amino acids. Germline V lookup: CDR1 ENHRY, CDR2 SYGVKD.

This clonotype was recorded many times. The chain couples TRBV2 to TRBJ2-5; the match to TRBD1 covers 9 bases. The CDR3 has 15 amino acids. The V gene end was trimmed by 1 base and the J gene end by 6 bases; junction bases not matched to a gene: 6. Germline values: CDR1 SNHLY, CDR2 FYNNEI. Here the CDR3 reads CASSEGGQGFKTQYF. The CDR3 DNA is TGTGCCAGCAGTGAAGGAGGACAGGGGTTCAAGACCCAGTACTTC.

This clonotype was observed many times. The junction departs from the called germline gene at one end, perhaps through a read error. This chain joins TRBV15 and TRBJ1-2, with D tentatively TRBD1 (5 bases). This CDR3 has 13 residues. The germline gives CDR1 LNHNV, CDR2 YYDKDF (reference sequence). Here the CDR3 reads CATRREANYGYTF. The CDR3, as DNA: TGTGCCACCCGCAGGGAAGCTAACTATGGCTACACCTTC.

This clonotype showed up just a few times. The chain combines TRBV13 with TRBJ1-5; D is unclear. V lost 0 bases and J 1 base, leaving 7 bases between the germline ends. This CDR3 contains 15 residues. The germline gives CDR1 PRHDT, CDR2 FYEKMQ (reference sequence). The CDR3 nucleotides are TGTGCCAGCAGCTTAGGACTGATAAGCAATCAGCCCCAGCATTTT. It specifies CASSLGLISNQPQHF.

This CDR3 is CASSFRGTSGSYEQYF. The DNA for the CDR3 is TGTGCCAGCAGCTTCCGAGGGACCAGTGGCTCCTACGAGCAGTACTTC. V and J are TRBV7-6 and TRBJ2-7; perhaps D is TRBD1 or TRBD2 (5 bases each). This CDR3 region has 16 residues. V was pared by 3 bases and J by 0 bases, with 15 bases between. CDR1 SGHVS and CDR2 FNYEAQ come from the germline V gene.

This clonotype is a singleton in its sample. Likely a read error: the CDR3 ends without its conserved phenylalanine or tryptophan. This rearrangement joins TRBV29-1 to TRBJ2-5; D may match TRBD1 or TRBD2 (6 bases each). V was shortened by 4 bases and J by 11 bases, with 14 bases between the two germline ends. CDR1 and CDR2 (germline): SQVTM, ANQGSEA. This CDR3 has 11 residues. The CDR3 here is CSVVAGQFQYL. The CDR3 bases are TGCAGCGTTGTGGCGGGACAATTTCAGTACCTC.

The rearrangement joins TRBV6-6 to TRBJ1-5; D may be TRBD1 (5 bases). The CDR3 totals 15 residues. Trimming stripped 6 bases from V and 4 bases from J, with 16 bases between. Germline values: CDR1 MNHNY, CDR2 SVGAGI (reference sequence). The CDR3 sequence: CASSPGGVANQPQHF. CDR3 bases: TGTGCCAGCAGCCCGGGGGGGGTCGCGAATCAGCCCCAGCATTTT.

V gene TRBV29-1 combines with J gene TRBJ2-7; TRBD1 agrees at 9 bases. The CDR3 is made up of 14 amino acids. J gave up 3 bases and V 8 bases, and 11 bases lay outside the gene matches. Germline V gene lookup returns CDR1 SQVTM and CDR2 ANQGSEA. The CDR3 reads CSLVGTGFNYEQYF. DNA for the CDR3: TGCAGCTTGGTTGGGACAGGGTTTAACTACGAGCAGTACTTC.

Many counts were recorded for this clonotype. The chain combines TRBV10-3 with TRBJ1-4; possibly TRBD1 for D (6 bases). Looked up from germline, CDR1 is ENHRY and CDR2 is SYGVKD. CDR3 length: 14 amino acids. The V end was cut by 4 bases, the J end by 4 bases, with 10 bases between. As DNA, the CDR3 is TGTGCCATCAGTGGGACAGATGATAATGAAAAACTGTTTTTT. Translation: CAISGTDDNEKLFF.

V usage is TRBV29-1 and J usage is TRBJ2-5; 12 bases map to TRBD2. Germline assignment: CDR1 SQVTM and CDR2 ANQGSEA. Unmatched junction bases numbered 6, after V lost 6 bases and J lost 4 bases. This CDR3 comprises 14 residues. The CDR3 DNA reads TGCAGCGTATCGACTAGCGGGAGTGGAGAGACCCAGTACTTC. It specifies CSVSTSGSGETQYF. The whole variable domain, filled in from reference TRBV29-1 and TRBJ2-5, reads SAVISQKPSRDICQRGTSLTIQCQVDSQVTMMFWYRQQPGQSLTLIATANQGSEATYESGFVIDKFPISRPNLTFSTLTVSNMSPEDSSIYLCSVSTSGSGETQYFGPGTRLLVL.

The J gene is TRBJ2-7, the V gene TRBV12-3 or TRBV12-4, with D maybe TRBD1 (5 bases). V was clipped by 6 bases and J by 6 bases, with 15 bases between them. The CDR3 length is 13 residues. The CDR3 DNA sequence: TGTGCCAGCAGGGCCCTGAAGGGGTTCGAGCAGTACTTC. Its protein is CASRALKGFEQYF.

This clonotype came up once. The chain combines TRBV15 with TRBJ2-7; possibly TRBD1 for D (5 bases). Trimming shortened V by 1 base and J by 0 bases, and 10 bases separated the two germline ends. Germline V lookup: CDR1 LNHNV, CDR2 YYDKDF (reference sequence). The CDR3 length is 15 residues. The CDR3 region has the DNA TGTGCCACCAGCAGAGGGTCAGGGCTCTCCTACGAGCAGTACTTC. This codes for CATSRGSGLSYEQYF.

The V gene is TRBV7-8, the J gene TRBJ2-2; 9 positions match TRBD1. The CDR3 sequence is 14 residues long. Per the germline V gene, CDR1 is SGHVS and CDR2 is FQNEAQ. The J segment lost 4 bases and the V segment lost 10 bases, leaving 7 bases of the junction unmatched. The CDR3 coding sequence is TGTGCCACCCAACAGGGGGCGCGCACCGGGGAGCTGTTTTTT. As protein: CATQQGARTGELFF.

This clonotype was counted at least ten times. The rearrangement links TRBV20-1 to TRBJ2-5; D call uncertain. Germline lookup yields CDR1 DFQATT and CDR2 SNEGSKA (reference sequence). The CDR3 is 11 amino acids. V dropped 2 bases and J dropped 0 bases, with 1 base sitting between them. CDR3 in DNA: TGCAGTGCTAGACACCAAGAGACCCAGTACTTC. This codes for CSARHQETQYF.